A single sample gave rise to the 27 T cell receptor beta chains below, sequenced in a study of blood T cell repertoires in COVID-19. The assay was immunoSEQ multiplex PCR, and TCRdb's table has in-frame clones only and misses some. The table records some 120,000 clones, approximately 90% of them present only once. Sequenced sample: peripheral blood. Receptor source: a man aged 45-65 years with acute or convalescent COVID-19.

This rearrangement joins TRBV6-4 to TRBJ2-3; weak D call: TRBD1 (6 bases). V lost 0 bases and J lost 1, with 8 bases in between. The CDR3 runs to 15 residues. Germline-derived CDR1 and CDR2 are MRHNA and SNTAGT. Written as DNA, the CDR3 is TGTGCCAGCAGTGACTCGCCAGGGGGCACAGATACGCAGTATTTT. Translation: CASSDSPGGTDTQYF.

The V call is TRBV14, the J call TRBJ2-3, with D hard to call. The CDR3 has 14 residues. V dropped 4 bases and J dropped 8 bases, with 16 bases sitting between them. Per germline, CDR1 SGHDN and CDR2 FVKESK. In nucleotides, the CDR3 is TGTGCCAGCAGCCCTCGCCAACGCGGCCTTACGCAGTATTTT. This codes for CASSPRQRGLTQYF.

The chain recombines TRBV28 with TRBJ2-4; TRBD2 agrees at 10 bases. The germline gives CDR1 MDHEN, CDR2 SYDVKM. Germline trimming cut 0 bases from V and 6 bases from J; bases unmatched to any gene: 5. CDR3 length: 16 residues. CDR3 sequence reads: CASSLWGRTSGNIQYF. CDR3 bases: TGTGCCAGCAGTTTATGGGGTCGGACTAGCGGAAACATTCAGTACTTC.

This clone was observed many times. The rearrangement links TRBV18 to TRBJ2-3; D ambiguous. CDR3 length: 13 amino acids. The germline V gene has CDR1 KGHSH and CDR2 LQKENI. V lost 2 bases to trimming and J lost 6 bases, with 9 bases between them. CDR3 loop: CASSPNSEDTQYF. The CDR3 nucleotides read TGTGCCAGCTCACCAAACTCCGAGGATACGCAGTATTTT.

V and J are TRBV25-1 and TRBJ2-7; 10 bases align to TRBD1. Germline CDR1 is MGHDK and CDR2 is SYGVNS. The CDR3 spans 15 residues. J was trimmed by 4 bases and V by 3 bases; bases with no gene match: 6. The CDR3 spells CASSDWDRGMYEQYF. The CDR3 bases are TGTGCCAGCAGTGATTGGGACAGGGGTATGTACGAGCAGTACTTC.

The chain employs TRBV12-5 and TRBJ1-2, with unresolved D. The CDR3 is 13 residues long. The V gene's germline CDR1 is LGHNT and CDR2 FRNRAP. The V end was cut by 6 bases, the J end by 2 bases, with 10 bases between. The DNA for the CDR3 is TGTGCTAGTGGCGTGGGGAGGAACTATGGCTACACCTTC. Translated: CASGVGRNYGYTF.

This clone was observed a single time. The V gene is TRBV19, the J gene TRBJ1-2; D is perhaps TRBD1 (6 bases). The V gene's germline CDR1 is LNHDA and CDR2 SQIVND (reference sequence). V was clipped by 5 bases and J by 8 bases, with 18 bases between them. The length of the CDR3 is 14 residues. CDR3 sequence: CASSSLGGRRGYTF. For the CDR3, the DNA is TGTGCCAGTAGTTCCCTCGGGGGGCGCAGGGGCTACACCTTC.

The chain carries TRBV3-1 (or the pseudogene TRBV3-2) and TRBJ1-6, with 8 bases lining up with TRBD1. After removal of 5 bases from V and 3 bases from J, the junction contained 3 bases not matched to a gene. Germline loops: CDR1 LGHDT, CDR2 YNNKEL (reference sequence). The CDR3 spans 15 residues. CDR3 loop: CASSFTGGYNSPLHF. The CDR3 DNA sequence: TGTGCCAGCAGCTTCACAGGGGGCTATAATTCACCCCTCCACTTT.

This chain joins TRBV7-2 and TRBJ1-4; possibly TRBD1 for D (6 bases). The germline V gene has CDR1 SGHTA and CDR2 FQGNSA. V lost 1 base and J 1 base, leaving 10 bases between the germline ends. CDR3 length: 16 amino acids. The CDR3 loop is CASSLESRGTNEKLFF. Here the CDR3 DNA reads TGTGCCAGCAGCTTAGAGAGCAGGGGAACTAATGAAAAACTGTTTTTT.

To note about this clone: The junction does not match germline at one end; this may be a read error. The chain employs TRBV5-4 and TRBJ1-2; a possible D gene is TRBD1 (6 bases). Looked up from germline, CDR1 is SGHNT and CDR2 is YYREEE (reference sequence). The CDR3 consists of 13 residues. DNA for the CDR3: TGTGCCAGCAGACGGACAGACAACTATGGCTACACCTTT. It codes for CASRRTDNYGYTF.

The rearrangement uses TRBV6-2 or TRBV6-3 and TRBJ1-1; D is ambiguous. This CDR3 has 12 amino acids. V gave up 1 base and J gave up 11 bases, with 11 bases separating them. Germline loops: CDR1 MNHEY, CDR2 SVGEGT. The DNA for the CDR3 is TGTGCCAGCAGTTACTTGGGAGTCGAGGCTTTCTTT. This codes for CASSYLGVEAFF.

This sequence joins TRBV3-1 (or the pseudogene TRBV3-2) and TRBJ2-1, with D tentatively TRBD2 (6 bases). Trimming took 1 base from V and 6 from J, leaving 28 bases between them. Looked up from germline, CDR1 is LGHDT and CDR2 is YNNKEL (reference sequence). CDR3 length equals 20 residues. CDR3 sequence: CASSQGGRYLRDSRSNEQFF. For the CDR3, the DNA is TGTGCCAGCAGCCAAGGAGGACGGTATCTTCGGGACTCCCGGAGCAATGAGCAGTTCTTC.

The rearrangement joins TRBV6-5 to TRBJ1-3; unclear D gene. The CDR3 has 15 amino acids. Germline CDR1 and CDR2: MNHEY and SVGAGI. V was trimmed by 0 bases and J by 3 bases, leaving 9 bases between them. CDR3 sequence: CASSYSWRGGNTIYF. For the CDR3, the DNA is TGTGCCAGCAGTTACTCGTGGCGGGGTGGAAACACCATATATTTT.

The chain carries TRBV29-1 and TRBJ1-2, with D possibly matching TRBD1 (5 bases). Germline assignment: CDR1 SQVTM and CDR2 ANQGSEA. The CDR3 totals 13 residues. Trimming cost V 7 bases and J 7 bases, with 19 bases left between them. This chain's CDR3 is CSATVQGYSGYTF. The CDR3 DNA reads as TGCAGCGCCACAGTCCAGGGATACAGTGGCTACACCTTC.

A single count supports this clone. The chain combines TRBV27 with TRBJ2-2, with D perhaps matching TRBD2 (5 bases). CDR1 is MNHEY, CDR2 SMNVEV, per germline (reference sequence). Trimming pared 5 bases from V and 6 bases from J, leaving 22 bases between. The CDR3 extends over 17 amino acids. In DNA, the CDR3 is TGTGCCAGCAGTAAACCCATCGGGGTCCGCCAGCCCGGGGAGCTGTTTTTT. Amino acid sequence: CASSKPIGVRQPGELFF.

The chain carries TRBV19 and TRBJ1-3; no clear D gene. V shed 5 bases and J shed 1 base, with 6 bases lying between them. CDR3 length: 13 residues. The germline CDR1 and CDR2 sequences are LNHDA and SQIVND (reference sequence). In DNA, the CDR3 is TGTGCCAGTAGTTTGCGATCTGGAAACACCATATATTTT. This sequence encodes CASSLRSGNTIYF.

The rearrangement joins TRBV9 to TRBJ2-7, with 7 nucleotides matching TRBD1. The CDR3 has 11 residues. The V and J ends lost 6 bases and 6 bases, in that order; junction bases with no gene match: 3. Per the germline V gene, CDR1 is SGDLS and CDR2 is YYNGEE. The CDR3 sequence is CASKGAGEQYF. The DNA for the CDR3 is TGTGCCAGCAAGGGGGCTGGCGAGCAGTACTTC.

This clone was seen a single time. The chain joins TRBV11-3 to TRBJ1-5, with D perhaps matching TRBD1 (6 bases). V was clipped by 4 bases and J by 6 bases, with 10 bases between them. The CDR3 runs 13 residues. Germline V gene lookup returns CDR1 SGHNT and CDR2 YENEEA. DNA for the CDR3: TGTGCCAGCAGCTACAGGGATGCTCAGCCCCAGCATTTT. Residues: CASSYRDAQPQHF.

This clone was picked up one time. The J gene is TRBJ2-1, the V gene TRBV19; possibly TRBD1 for D (5 bases). Looked up from germline, CDR1 is LNHDA and CDR2 is SQIVND (reference sequence). V was shortened by 2 bases and J by 8 bases, with 16 bases between the two germline ends. The CDR3 loop spans 15 amino acids. The CDR3 sequence: CASSIRRQGSDEQFF. Here the CDR3 DNA reads TGTGCCAGTAGTATAAGGCGGCAGGGATCGGATGAGCAGTTCTTC.

In its sample, this clone was seen once. This chain links TRBV10-2 with TRBJ2-3; 9 positions agree with TRBD1. The CDR3 loop spans 16 amino acids. Trimming took 6 bases from V and 2 from J; bases not matched to a gene: 9. Germline assignment: CDR1 WSHSY and CDR2 SAAADI. The CDR3 reads CASSVQGARVTDTQYF. As DNA, the CDR3 is TGCGCCAGCAGCGTACAGGGGGCGCGTGTCACAGATACGCAGTATTTT.

The chain carries TRBV5-1 and TRBJ1-3; D remains ambiguous. The germline V gene encodes CDR1 SGHRS and CDR2 YFSETQ. This CDR3 has 16 residues. Trimming removed 4 bases at V and 4 bases at J, with 18 bases between. For the CDR3, the DNA is TGCGCCAGCAGCAAACTACCGACGGAGCTGGGAAACACCATATATTTT. Translating gives CASSKLPTELGNTIYF.

The V gene is TRBV7-9, the J gene TRBJ2-5; 13 nucleotides agree with TRBD2. J lost 5 bases, V lost 4 bases, and 13 bases had no gene match. This CDR3 has 18 amino acids. The V gene's germline CDR1 is SEHNR and CDR2 FQNEAQ (reference sequence). For the CDR3, the DNA is TGTGCCAGCAGCTCCTTCGGACTAGCGGGAGAAGGTGGGGAGACCCAGTACTTC. This sequence encodes CASSSFGLAGEGGETQYF.

In regard to this clone: Other nucleotide sequences from this sample produce the same CDR3. The CDR3 DNA sequence: TGTGCCAGCAGAAACGGACAGCAAGAGACCCAGTACTTC. This encodes CASRNGQQETQYF. The V and J genes are TRBV5-4 and TRBJ2-5; maybe TRBD1 (6 bases). The V gene's germline CDR1 is SGHNT and CDR2 YYREEE (reference sequence). The CDR3 spans 13 residues. V was trimmed by 5 bases and J by 2 bases, leaving 10 bases between them.

V usage is TRBV9 and J usage is TRBJ2-4; 14 bases are shared with TRBD2. With 4 bases clipped from V and 1 base from J, the junction kept 4 bases outside the gene matches. CDR1 and CDR2 (germline): SGDLS, YYNGEE. The CDR3 totals 17 residues. The CDR3 nucleotides read TGTGCCAGCAGCCCCGGGACTAGCGGGAGCGCCAAAAACATTCAGTACTTC. It encodes CASSPGTSGSAKNIQYF.

The chain uses TRBV4-1 and TRBJ2-7; weak D call: TRBD2 (5 bases). This CDR3 spans 14 amino acids. The germline V gene has CDR1 MGHRA and CDR2 YSYEKL. Trimming stripped 0 bases from V and 3 bases from J, with 9 bases between. This chain's CDR3 is CASSQENSGYEQYF. CDR3 DNA sequence: TGCGCCAGCAGCCAAGAAAACAGCGGCTACGAGCAGTACTTC.

J is TRBJ1-5 and V is TRBV6-2 or TRBV6-3; TRBD1 agrees at 7 bases. This CDR3 region has 17 residues. V was pared by 4 bases and J by 1 base, with 10 bases of the junction left unmatched. Germline CDR1 and CDR2: MNHEY and SVGEGT. In DNA form, the CDR3 reads TGTGCCAGCAGTTTCACGCCTCGACAGGGAAGCAATCAGCCCCAGCATTTT. It specifies CASSFTPRQGSNQPQHF.

The rearrangement uses TRBV13 and TRBJ1-2; 8 positions agree with TRBD1. The CDR3 is 14 amino acids. Losses at the gene ends were 5 bases for V and 4 bases for J; bases not matched to a gene: 6. The germline CDR1 and CDR2 sequences are PRHDT and FYEKMQ (reference sequence). The CDR3 protein is CASSTRTGFYGYTF. DNA of the CDR3: TGTGCCAGCAGCACCAGGACAGGGTTCTATGGCTACACCTTC.